These T cell receptor beta chains were read from a single sample in a study of T cell responses to AZD1222 COVID-19 vaccine. TCRdb's copy holds only in-frame clones and misses some; the assay was immunoSEQ multiplex PCR. Among about 150,000 clones, around nine tenths were seen once, and the ten largest hold about 20%. Sequenced material: peripheral blood, taken on day 0 of AZD1222 vaccination. All receptors come from an adult in good health. Each CDR3 is given with its conserved first and last residue. The order of the fields is CDR3 protein, CDR3 DNA, clone size, D gene, J gene, V gene. A D gene is named only where the DNA matches it firmly. Only part of the rows carry a size: once, few, many, or a class if the clone is expanded.

cdr3_aa: CASSEAPGAAKNIQYF; cdr3_nt: TGTGCCAGCAGTGAAGCGCCAGGGGCAGCCAAAAACATTCAGTACTTC; clone_size: NA; d_call: NA; j_call: TRBJ2-4; v_call: TRBV6-1
cdr3_aa: CASSPRPAGDAYEQYF; cdr3_nt: TGTGCCAGCTCACCACGGCCTGCGGGGGACGCCTACGAGCAGTACTTC; clone_size: once; d_call: TRBD2; j_call: TRBJ2-7; v_call: TRBV18
cdr3_aa: CASSLEETQYF; cdr3_nt: TGTGCCAGCAGCTTGGAAGAGACCCAGTACTTC; clone_size: NA; d_call: NA; j_call: TRBJ2-5; v_call: TRBV5-8
cdr3_aa: CASSREDRRGNTIYF; cdr3_nt: TGCGCCAGCAGCCGGGAGGACAGGCGCGGAAACACCATATATTTT; clone_size: NA; d_call: TRBD1; j_call: TRBJ1-3; v_call: TRBV5-1
cdr3_aa: CASSPLAGRYGYTF; cdr3_nt: TGTGCCAGCAGCCCCCTTGCGGGGCGGTATGGCTACACCTTC; clone_size: once; d_call: NA; j_call: TRBJ1-2; v_call: TRBV2
cdr3_aa: CASTPGLAGDADTQYF; cdr3_nt: TGTGCCAGCACCCCGGGGCTAGCGGGAGATGCAGATACGCAGTATTTT; clone_size: few; d_call: TRBD2; j_call: TRBJ2-3; v_call: TRBV27
cdr3_aa: CASSLRVSPLHF; cdr3_nt: TGTGCCAGCAGCCTCAGGGTTTCACCCCTCCACTTT; clone_size: few; d_call: NA; j_call: TRBJ1-6; v_call: TRBV6-2/TRBV6-3
cdr3_aa: CASSRLNEKLFF; cdr3_nt: TGTGCCAGCAGTAGACTAAATGAAAAACTGTTTTTT; clone_size: NA; d_call: NA; j_call: TRBJ1-4; v_call: TRBV6-5
cdr3_aa: CASARTGTRYEQYF; cdr3_nt: TGTGCCAGCGCCAGGACAGGGACTAGGTACGAGCAGTACTTC; clone_size: NA; d_call: NA; j_call: TRBJ2-7; v_call: TRBV27
cdr3_aa: CASSHADRPLYGYTF; cdr3_nt: TGTGCCAGCAGCCATGCGGACAGGCCACTGTATGGCTACACCTTC; clone_size: NA; d_call: TRBD1; j_call: TRBJ1-2; v_call: TRBV3-1/TRBV3-2
cdr3_aa: CASMGAETQYF; cdr3_nt: TGTGCCAGCATGGGGGCGGAGACCCAGTACTTC; clone_size: NA; d_call: NA; j_call: TRBJ2-5; v_call: TRBV12-3/TRBV12-4
cdr3_aa: CAISEGDRARQPQHF; cdr3_nt: TGTGCCATCAGTGAGGGGGACAGGGCTCGGCAGCCCCAGCATTTT; clone_size: NA; d_call: TRBD1; j_call: TRBJ1-5; v_call: TRBV10-3
cdr3_aa: CASSSRVRETQYF; cdr3_nt: TGTGCCAGCAGTTCCAGGGTTCGGGAGACCCAGTACTTC; clone_size: NA; d_call: NA; j_call: TRBJ2-5; v_call: TRBV12-3/TRBV12-4
cdr3_aa: CSVWGEGSYGYTF; cdr3_nt: TGCAGCGTTTGGGGAGAGGGGAGCTATGGCTACACCTTC; clone_size: NA; d_call: NA; j_call: TRBJ1-2; v_call: TRBV29-1
cdr3_aa: CASSQSPEGAGTEAFF; cdr3_nt: TGCGCCAGCAGCCAGAGCCCGGAGGGGGCCGGCACTGAAGCTTTCTTT; clone_size: NA; d_call: TRBD1; j_call: TRBJ1-1; v_call: TRBV5-1
cdr3_aa: CASREVGNQPQHF; cdr3_nt: TGTGCCAGCAGGGAGGTGGGCAATCAGCCCCAGCATTTT; clone_size: NA; d_call: NA; j_call: TRBJ1-5; v_call: TRBV27
cdr3_aa: CASSIDLGGANSNQPQHF; cdr3_nt: TGTGCCAGTAGTATAGATCTGGGAGGTGCAAATAGCAATCAGCCCCAGCATTTT; clone_size: NA; d_call: NA; j_call: TRBJ1-5; v_call: TRBV19
cdr3_aa: CASSPDRGNGYTF; cdr3_nt: TGTGCCAGCAGTCCCGACAGGGGGAATGGCTACACCTTC; clone_size: NA; d_call: TRBD1; j_call: TRBJ1-2; v_call: TRBV27
cdr3_aa: CASRRGTVGETQYF; cdr3_nt: TGTGCCAGCAGGCGCGGGACAGTCGGAGAGACCCAGTACTTC; clone_size: NA; d_call: NA; j_call: TRBJ2-5; v_call: TRBV28
cdr3_aa: CASSHGGLAGVGEQYF; cdr3_nt: TGTGCCAGCAGCCATGGCGGACTAGCGGGAGTAGGGGAGCAGTACTTC; clone_size: once; d_call: TRBD2; j_call: TRBJ2-7; v_call: TRBV11-1
cdr3_aa: CASNSGRNTEAFF; cdr3_nt: TGTGCCAGCAACTCCGGGCGGAACACTGAAGCTTTCTTT; clone_size: NA; d_call: NA; j_call: TRBJ1-1; v_call: TRBV2
cdr3_aa: CAITTGVDLGYTF; cdr3_nt: TGTGCCATCACAACGGGGGTTGATTTGGGCTACACCTTC; clone_size: NA; d_call: NA; j_call: TRBJ1-2; v_call: TRBV10-3
cdr3_aa: CASSYRRGEQYF; cdr3_nt: TGTGCCAGCAGCTACCGACGGGGCGAGCAGTACTTC; clone_size: once; d_call: NA; j_call: TRBJ2-7; v_call: TRBV5-4
cdr3_aa: CASSPAAGRWETQYF; cdr3_nt: TGCGCCAGCAGCCCAGCAGCGGGGAGGTGGGAGACCCAGTACTTC; clone_size: NA; d_call: TRBD2; j_call: TRBJ2-5; v_call: TRBV5-1
cdr3_aa: CASSLMGGREETQYF; cdr3_nt: TGTGCCAGCAGCTTAATGGGTGGGAGGGAAGAGACCCAGTACTTC; clone_size: once; d_call: TRBD2; j_call: TRBJ2-5; v_call: TRBV7-2
cdr3_aa: CASSVEPPLRAGNTIYF; cdr3_nt: TGTGCCAGCAGCGTAGAACCCCCCTTAAGAGCTGGAAACACCATATATTTT; clone_size: NA; d_call: NA; j_call: TRBJ1-3; v_call: TRBV9
cdr3_aa: CASNRDKNSPLHF; cdr3_nt: TGTGCCAGCAACCGGGACAAGAATTCACCCCTCCACTTT; clone_size: NA; d_call: NA; j_call: TRBJ1-6; v_call: TRBV19